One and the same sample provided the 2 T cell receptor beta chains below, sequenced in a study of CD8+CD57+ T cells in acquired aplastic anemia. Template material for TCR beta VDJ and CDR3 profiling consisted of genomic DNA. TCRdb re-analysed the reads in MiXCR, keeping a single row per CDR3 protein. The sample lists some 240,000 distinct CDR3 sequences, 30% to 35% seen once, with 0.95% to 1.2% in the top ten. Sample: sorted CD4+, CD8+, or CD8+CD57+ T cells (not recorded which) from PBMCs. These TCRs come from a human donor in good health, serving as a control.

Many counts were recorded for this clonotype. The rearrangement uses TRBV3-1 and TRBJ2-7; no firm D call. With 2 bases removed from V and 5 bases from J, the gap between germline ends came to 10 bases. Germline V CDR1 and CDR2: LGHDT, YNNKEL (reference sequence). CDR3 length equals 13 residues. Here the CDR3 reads CASSQWAGDEQYF. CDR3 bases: TGTGCCAGCAGCCAATGGGCCGGAGACGAGCAGTACTTC.

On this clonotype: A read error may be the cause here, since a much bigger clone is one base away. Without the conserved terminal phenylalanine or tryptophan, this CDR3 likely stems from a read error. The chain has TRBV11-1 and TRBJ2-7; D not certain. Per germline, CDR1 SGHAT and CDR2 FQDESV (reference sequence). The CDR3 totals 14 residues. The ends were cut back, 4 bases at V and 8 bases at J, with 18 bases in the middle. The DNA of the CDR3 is TGTGCCAGCAGCTCCCGGACCGGACCTACGAAGCAGTACTCC. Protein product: CASSSRTGPTKQYS.